These T cell receptor beta chains were read from a single sample in a study of shared clonotypes between healthy human individuals. Sequenced by immunoSEQ multiplex PCR; TCRdb stores in-frame clones only, minus some. The sample comprises under 2.5 million clones, about 90% of which are singletons, and around 0.38% rests with the top ten. Input material: naive CD4+ T cells from PBMCs. The source is a man younger than 35 in good health. Some clones in this sample may be carry-over from other donors' samples. The CDR3 runs from the conserved cysteine through the conserved F or W. The D gene is left open where the match is weak.

j_gene,d_gene,v_gene,CDR3aa
TRBJ1-1,TRBD1,TRBV6-4,CASSADRESTEAFF
TRBJ1-2,NA,TRBV6-6,CASSYSGGVGGYTF
TRBJ2-1,NA,TRBV5-4,CASSEAERAIDNEQFF
TRBJ2-7,TRBD1,TRBV29-1,CSARQGGVKEQYF
TRBJ2-5,NA,TRBV11-3,CASSLNNWGGKMDPETQYF
TRBJ2-3,NA,TRBV5-1,CASSLGADTRTDTQYF
TRBJ1-3,NA,TRBV5-1,CASSTALSSGNTIYF
TRBJ1-3,NA,TRBV6-5,CASSLRRGGNTIYF
TRBJ2-5,NA,TRBV6-5,CASSSGWQTQYF
TRBJ1-2,NA,TRBV5-4,CASSSRGRANYGYTF
TRBJ1-1,NA,TRBV27,CASSPYREDRTEAFF
TRBJ2-3,NA,TRBV4-3,CASSQAILTDTQYF
TRBJ1-5,TRBD1,TRBV4-1,CASSQFPPAGTGGQPQHF
TRBJ2-5,TRBD2,TRBV5-4,CASSFTAGGRETQYF
TRBJ2-5,NA,TRBV9,CASSLIGRRGEETQYF
TRBJ1-5,NA,TRBV27,CASSLLSRLGNQPQHF
TRBJ1-1,TRBD1,TRBV5-1,CASSLGLPGQGSAFF
TRBJ2-7,NA,TRBV21-1,CASSKVPGKGYEQYF
TRBJ1-4,NA,TRBV27,CASSLLGVQEKLFF
TRBJ2-7,NA,TRBV5-1,CASSPSFGNSYEQYF
TRBJ1-3,TRBD1,TRBV7-9,CASSLRQGAFGNTIYF
TRBJ1-4,TRBD1,TRBV5-5,CASSYTTGGGSEKLFF
TRBJ2-3,NA,TRBV6-4,CASSAESTDTQYF
TRBJ2-7,TRBD1,TRBV6-1,CASSEYGGNRDRGGYEQYF
TRBJ2-7,TRBD1,TRBV18,CASSPGYRDRYEQYF
TRBJ2-2,NA,TRBV5-1,CASSLAPRIGELFF
TRBJ2-1,TRBD2,TRBV5-1,CASSLTPTSGSFSEQFF
TRBJ2-3,NA,TRBV7-2,CASSLAPTRGDTQYF
TRBJ1-2,NA,TRBV5-1,CASSKGRTYGYTF
TRBJ2-3,NA,TRBV6-6,CASSTSTTDTQYF
TRBJ2-3,TRBD2,TRBV15,CATSTSGRNTDTQYF
TRBJ2-7,NA,TRBV28,CASQSPFRKTPTYEQYF
TRBJ2-1,TRBD2,TRBV9,CASSVSTGTSGSRFQGEQFF
TRBJ1-3,NA,TRBV27,CASSLHLTPVIAGNTIYF
TRBJ2-7,TRBD1,TRBV10-3,CAIRGQGGNEQYF
TRBJ2-3,TRBD2,TRBV10-3,CASKEGTTSTDTQYF
TRBJ2-5,TRBD2,TRBV18,CASSLRLAGLQETQYF
TRBJ2-3,NA,TRBV28,CASSLSGVGGTDTQYF
TRBJ1-3,NA,TRBV18,CASAPFGRALDSTIYF
TRBJ1-3,NA,TRBV4-3,CASSQDSSGKGRLGNTIYF
TRBJ2-7,TRBD1,TRBV4-2,CASSPRQGKVNEQYF
TRBJ2-1,TRBD1,TRBV7-9,CASSARVGQGEGEQFF
TRBJ2-7,NA,TRBV20-1,CSAPDIPEQYF
TRBJ2-7,TRBD1,TRBV2,CASSGGTGVTYEQYF
TRBJ2-7,NA,TRBV6-1,CASSEPSGVPQLEQYF
TRBJ2-2,NA,TRBV28,CASIGPGTRSTGELFF
TRBJ2-3,TRBD2,TRBV18,CASSREGLAAYDTQYF
TRBJ1-5,NA,TRBV5-8,CASSLGDSSFSNQPQHF
TRBJ1-1,NA,TRBV30,CAWSGGMNTEAFF
TRBJ2-1,NA,TRBV11-3,CASSLDDSGHNEQFF
TRBJ1-2,TRBD1,TRBV28,CASSSTGTGLWDGYTF
TRBJ2-1,NA,TRBV30,CAGLRAPYNEQFF
TRBJ1-1,TRBD1,TRBV5-1,CASSSGQGEAFF
TRBJ2-7,NA,TRBV28,CASSRGGTAPNEQYF
TRBJ2-2,TRBD1,TRBV7-9,CASSLVWTGNTGELFF
TRBJ2-3,NA,TRBV7-9,CASSPISQYF
TRBJ1-2,TRBD1,TRBV12-5,CASGLEPGQGAIYGYTF